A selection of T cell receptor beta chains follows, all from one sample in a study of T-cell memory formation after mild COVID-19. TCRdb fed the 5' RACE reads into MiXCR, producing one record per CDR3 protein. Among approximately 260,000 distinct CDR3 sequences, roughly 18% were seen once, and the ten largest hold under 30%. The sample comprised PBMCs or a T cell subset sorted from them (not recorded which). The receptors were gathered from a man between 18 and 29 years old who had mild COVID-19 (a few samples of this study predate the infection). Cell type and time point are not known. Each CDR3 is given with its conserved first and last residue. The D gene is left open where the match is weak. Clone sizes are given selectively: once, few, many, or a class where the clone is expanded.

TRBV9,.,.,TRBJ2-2,CASSVLGNTGELFF,TGTGCCAGCAGCGTACTAGGGAACACCGGGGAGCTGTTTTTT
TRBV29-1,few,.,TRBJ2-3,CSAAGEDTQYF,TGCAGCGCCGCAGGGGAGGATACGCAGTATTTT
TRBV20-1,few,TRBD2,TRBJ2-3,CSARDRRAGSTDTQYF,TGCAGTGCTAGAGACCGACGAGCGGGGTCCACAGATACGCAGTATTTT
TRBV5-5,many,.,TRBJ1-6,CASGGGPESPLHF,TGTGCCAGTGGGGGGGGACCCGAGTCACCCCTCCACTTT
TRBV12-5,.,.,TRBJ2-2,CASGLDHYRELFF,TGTGCTAGTGGTTTGGACCATTACCGGGAGCTGTTTTTT
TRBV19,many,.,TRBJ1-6,CASSLTENSPLHF,TGTGCCAGTAGTCTCACGGAGAATTCACCCCTCCACTTT
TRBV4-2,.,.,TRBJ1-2,CASTPGGKGGYTF,TGTGCCAGCACCCCGGGGGGCAAGGGCGGCTACACCTTC
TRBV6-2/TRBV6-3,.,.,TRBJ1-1,CASSTGGNTEAFF,TGTGCCAGCAGTACCGGAGGGAACACTGAAGCTTTCTTT
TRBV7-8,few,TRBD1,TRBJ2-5,CASSIGTGGLETQYF,TGTGCCAGCAGCATAGGGACAGGGGGTTTGGAGACCCAGTACTTC
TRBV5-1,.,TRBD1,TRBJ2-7,CASSLGGQGFYEQYF,TGCGCCAGCAGCTTGGGGGGACAGGGGTTTTACGAGCAGTACTTC
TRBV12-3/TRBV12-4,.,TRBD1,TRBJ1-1,CASSDRVGNTEAFF,TGTGCCAGCAGTGACAGGGTGGGTAACACTGAAGCTTTCTTT
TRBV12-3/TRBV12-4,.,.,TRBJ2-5,CASTIGGAGETQYF,TGTGCCAGCACCATTGGGGGGGCGGGAGAGACCCAGTACTTC
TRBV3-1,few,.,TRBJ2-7,CASSQGTYEQYF,TGTGCCAGCAGCCAAGGAACGTACGAGCAGTACTTC
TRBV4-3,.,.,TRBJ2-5,CASSQKWGLPETQYF,TGCGCCAGCAGCCAAAAGTGGGGGCTGCCAGAGACCCAGTACTTC
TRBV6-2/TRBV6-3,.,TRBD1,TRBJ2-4,CASSSLDRAKNIQYF,TGTGCCAGCAGTTCGTTGGACAGGGCCAAAAACATTCAGTACTTC
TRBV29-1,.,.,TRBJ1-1,CSVARWDGEAFF,TGCAGCGTAGCACGTTGGGACGGTGAAGCTTTCTTT
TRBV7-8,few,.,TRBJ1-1,CASSVRDTNTEAFF,TGTGCCAGCAGCGTCAGGGATACGAACACTGAAGCTTTCTTT
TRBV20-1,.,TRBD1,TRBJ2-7,CSAPGQGAYEQYF,TGCAGTGCTCCGGGACAGGGGGCTTACGAGCAGTACTTC
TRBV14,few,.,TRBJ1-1,CASSQDENTEAFF,TGTGCCAGCAGCCAAGATGAGAACACTGAAGCTTTCTTT
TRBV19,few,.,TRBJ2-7,CASSAGTGAYEQYF,TGTGCCAGTAGTGCCGGGACTGGGGCTTACGAGCAGTACTTC
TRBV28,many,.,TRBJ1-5,CASSLGGFQPQHF,TGTGCCAGCAGTTTAGGGGGCTTTCAGCCCCAGCATTTT
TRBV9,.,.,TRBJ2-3,CASSGMGQGHTQYF,TGTGCCAGCAGCGGGATGGGGCAAGGCCATACGCAGTATTTT
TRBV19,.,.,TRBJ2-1,CASKGGEQFF,TGTGCCAGTAAGGGGGGGGAGCAGTTCTTC
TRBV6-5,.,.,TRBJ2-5,CASSYEHQETQYF,TGTGCCAGCAGTTACGAGCACCAAGAGACCCAGTACTTC
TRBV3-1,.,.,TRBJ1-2,CASSQGPGVGYTF,TGTGCCAGCAGCCAAGGCCCAGGGGTTGGCTACACCTTC
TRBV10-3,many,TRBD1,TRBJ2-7,CAISERGTGTYEQYF,TGTGCCATCAGTGAGCGGGGGACAGGGACCTACGAGCAGTACTTC
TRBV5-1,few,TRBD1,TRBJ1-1,CASSDLQGMNTEAFF,TGCGCCAGCAGCGACCTACAGGGGATGAACACTGAAGCTTTCTTT
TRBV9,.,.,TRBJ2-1,CASSATGALIHNEQFF,TGTGCCAGCAGCGCAACGGGGGCGTTGATCCACAATGAGCAGTTCTTC
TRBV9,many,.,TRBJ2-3,CASSVGGPTDTQYF,TGTGCCAGCAGCGTAGGGGGGCCCACAGATACGCAGTATTTT
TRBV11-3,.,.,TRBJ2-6,CASSSGTQSSGANVLTF,TGTGCCAGCAGTTCCGGGACCCAAAGCTCTGGGGCCAACGTCCTGACTTTC
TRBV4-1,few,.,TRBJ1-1,CASSQVLLDREAFF,TGCGCCAGCAGCCAAGTTTTGTTAGACCGAGAAGCTTTCTTT
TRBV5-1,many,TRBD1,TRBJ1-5,CASSSTGDQPQHF,TGCGCCAGCAGCTCGACAGGGGATCAGCCCCAGCATTTT
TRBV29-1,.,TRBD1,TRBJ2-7,CSVLGTGKIEQYF,TGCAGCGTTCTCGGGACAGGCAAGATCGAGCAGTACTTC
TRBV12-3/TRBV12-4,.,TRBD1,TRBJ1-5,CASSLRDSSIQPQHF,TGTGCCAGCAGCCTACGGGACAGCTCAATTCAGCCCCAGCATTTT
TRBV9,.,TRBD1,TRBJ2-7,CASSADRGSYEQYF,TGTGCCAGCAGCGCGGACAGGGGGTCCTACGAGCAGTACTTC
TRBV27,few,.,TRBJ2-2,CASSHFSGELFF,TGTGCCAGCAGCCACTTTTCGGGGGAGCTGTTTTTT
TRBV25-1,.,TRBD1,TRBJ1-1,CASRTGGWNTEAFF,TGTGCCAGCAGGACAGGGGGCTGGAACACTGAAGCTTTCTTT
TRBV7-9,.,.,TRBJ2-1,CATFPLGVYNEQFF,TGTGCCACCTTTCCGTTAGGGGTTTACAATGAGCAGTTCTTC
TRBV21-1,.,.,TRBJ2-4,CASRAGSRFSKAKNIQYF,TGTGCCAGCAGAGCAGGGTCTCGGTTTAGTAAGGCCAAAAACATTCAGTACTTC
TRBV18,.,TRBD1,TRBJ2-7,CASSRRFVTGGYEQYF,TGTGCCAGCTCACGCAGGTTCGTGACAGGGGGCTACGAGCAGTACTTC
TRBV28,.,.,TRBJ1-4,CASRFRGVATNEKLFF,TGTGCCAGCAGATTCAGGGGAGTAGCGACTAATGAAAAACTGTTTTTT
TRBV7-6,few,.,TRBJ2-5,CASSLEGRTTQYF,TGTGCCAGCAGCTTAGAGGGTAGAACGACCCAGTACTTC
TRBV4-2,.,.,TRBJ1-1,CASSQSREGKVFF,TGTGCCAGCAGCCAGTCCCGGGAGGGGAAAGTTTTCTTT
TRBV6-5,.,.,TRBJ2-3,CASSYFGQGITDTQYF,TGTGCCAGCAGTTACTTCGGCCAGGGCATCACAGATACGCAGTATTTT
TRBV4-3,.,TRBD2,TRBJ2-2,CASSHLRGGGDTGELFF,TGCGCCAGCAGCCATCTAAGGGGCGGGGGAGACACCGGGGAGCTGTTTTTT
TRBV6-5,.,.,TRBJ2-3,CASSTRGAVDTQYF,TGTGCCAGCAGTACGCGCGGGGCTGTAGATACGCAGTATTTT
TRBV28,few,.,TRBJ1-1,CASISPGRTEAFF,TGTGCCAGCATCTCTCCGGGGCGAACTGAAGCTTTCTTT
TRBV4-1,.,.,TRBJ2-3,CASSQIGGGDTQYF,TGCGCCAGCAGCCAAATCGGAGGGGGGGATACGCAGTATTTT
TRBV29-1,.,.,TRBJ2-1,CSVEGSVTNYNEQFF,TGCAGCGTTGAAGGGAGCGTCACCAATTACAATGAGCAGTTCTTC
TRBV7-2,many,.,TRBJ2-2,CASSLLGANTGELFF,TGTGCCAGCAGCTTACTGGGCGCGAACACCGGGGAGCTGTTTTTT
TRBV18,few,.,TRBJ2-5,CASSPPRKDQETQYF,TGTGCCAGCTCACCACCGCGGAAGGACCAAGAGACCCAGTACTTC
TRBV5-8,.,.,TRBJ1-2,CASSYYGYTF,TGTGCCAGCAGCTACTATGGCTACACCTTC
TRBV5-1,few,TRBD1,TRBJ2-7,CASSSEDRAYEQYF,TGCGCCAGCAGCTCCGAGGACAGGGCCTACGAGCAGTACTTC
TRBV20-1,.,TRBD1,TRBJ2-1,CSARPLQGVGYNEQFF,TGCAGTGCTAGACCTCTACAGGGGGTCGGCTACAATGAGCAGTTCTTC
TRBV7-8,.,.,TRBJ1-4,CASSPRGPPNEKLFF,TGTGCCAGCAGTCCGCGGGGGCCTCCTAATGAAAAACTGTTTTTT
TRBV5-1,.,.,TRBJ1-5,CASSLEGWQPQHF,TGCGCCAGCAGCTTGGAGGGTTGGCAGCCCCAGCATTTT
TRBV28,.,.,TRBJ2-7,CASGKGPYF,TGTGCCAGCGGGAAGGGTCCGTACTTC
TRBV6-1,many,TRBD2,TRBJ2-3,CASTIGLAGPTDTQYF,TGTGCCAGCACCATCGGCTTAGCGGGGCCCACAGATACGCAGTATTTT
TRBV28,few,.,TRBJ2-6,CASSEPGAQGANVLTF,TGTGCCAGCAGTGAACCGGGGGCGCAAGGGGCCAACGTCCTGACTTTC